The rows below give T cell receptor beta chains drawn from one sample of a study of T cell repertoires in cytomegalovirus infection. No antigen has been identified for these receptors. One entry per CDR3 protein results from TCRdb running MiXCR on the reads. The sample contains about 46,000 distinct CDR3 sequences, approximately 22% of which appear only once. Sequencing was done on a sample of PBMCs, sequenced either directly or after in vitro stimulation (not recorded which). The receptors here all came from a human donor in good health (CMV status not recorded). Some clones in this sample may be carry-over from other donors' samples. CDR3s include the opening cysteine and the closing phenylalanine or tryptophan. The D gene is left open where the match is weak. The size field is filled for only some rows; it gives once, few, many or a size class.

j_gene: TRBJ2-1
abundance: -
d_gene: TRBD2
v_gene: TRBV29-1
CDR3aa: CSVDGTRANNEQFF
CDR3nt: TGCAGCGTTGACGGGACTAGGGCCAACAATGAGCAGTTCTTC

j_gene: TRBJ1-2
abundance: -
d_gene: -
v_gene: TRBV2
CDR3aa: CASSEGGGGYTF
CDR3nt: TGTGCCAGCAGTGAAGGGGGGGGCGGCTACACCTTC

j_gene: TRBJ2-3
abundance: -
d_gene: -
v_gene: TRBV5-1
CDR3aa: CASSFRDNTDTQYF
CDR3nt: TGCGCCAGCAGCTTTAGGGACAACACAGATACGCAGTATTTT

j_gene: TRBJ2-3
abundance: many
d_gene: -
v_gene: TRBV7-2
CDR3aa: CASSLGPSTDTQYF
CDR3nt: TGTGCCAGCAGCTTGGGACCGTCCACAGATACGCAGTATTTT

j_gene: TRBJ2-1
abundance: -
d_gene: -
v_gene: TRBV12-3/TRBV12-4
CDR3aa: CASSPTVSSYNEQFF
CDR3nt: TGTGCCAGCAGTCCGACGGTTAGCTCCTACAATGAGCAGTTCTTC

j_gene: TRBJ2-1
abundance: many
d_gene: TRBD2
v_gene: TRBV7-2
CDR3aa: CASSLVGGSYNEQFF
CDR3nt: TGTGCCAGCAGCTTAGTGGGAGGGTCCTACAATGAGCAGTTCTTC

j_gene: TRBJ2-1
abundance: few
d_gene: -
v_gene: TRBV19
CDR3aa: CASSRGGRDEQFF
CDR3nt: TGTGCCAGTAGTAGAGGGGGACGGGACGAGCAGTTCTTC

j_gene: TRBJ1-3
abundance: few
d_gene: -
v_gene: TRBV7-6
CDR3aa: CASSLDPTSAGNTIYF
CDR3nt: TGTGCCAGCAGCTTAGACCCGACGAGCGCTGGAAACACCATATATTTT

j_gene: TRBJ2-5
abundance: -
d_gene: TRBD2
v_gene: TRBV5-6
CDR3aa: CASSKGLAGQETQYF
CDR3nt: TGTGCCAGCAGCAAGGGACTAGCGGGCCAAGAGACCCAGTACTTC

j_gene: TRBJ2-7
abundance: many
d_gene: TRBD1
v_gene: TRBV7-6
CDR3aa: CASSLQGAVDEQYF
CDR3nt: TGTGCCAGCAGCTTACAGGGGGCGGTTGACGAGCAGTACTTC

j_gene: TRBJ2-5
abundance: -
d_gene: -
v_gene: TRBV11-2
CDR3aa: CASSFRGTRETQYF
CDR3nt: TGTGCCAGCAGCTTCCGGGGTACGCGAGAGACCCAGTACTTC

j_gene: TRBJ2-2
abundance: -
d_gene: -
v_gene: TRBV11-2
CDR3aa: CASSLTGERTTGELFF
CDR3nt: TGTGCCAGCAGCTTAACGGGCGAGCGGACGACCGGGGAGCTGTTTTTT

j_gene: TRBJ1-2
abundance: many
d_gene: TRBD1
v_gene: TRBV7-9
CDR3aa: CASSFSGQGARYGYTF
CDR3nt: TGTGCCAGCAGCTTTTCGGGACAGGGGGCCCGGTATGGCTACACCTTC

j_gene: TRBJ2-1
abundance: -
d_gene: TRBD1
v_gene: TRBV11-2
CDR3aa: CASSPSRGHEQFF
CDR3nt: TGTGCCAGCAGCCCCAGCAGGGGGCATGAGCAGTTCTTC

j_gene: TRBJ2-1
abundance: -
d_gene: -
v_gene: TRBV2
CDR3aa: CASMELNEQFF
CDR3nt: TGTGCCAGCATGGAATTGAATGAGCAGTTCTTC

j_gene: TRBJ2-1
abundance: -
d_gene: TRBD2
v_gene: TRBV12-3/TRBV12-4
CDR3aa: CASAGLSGGTSYNEQFF
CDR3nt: TGTGCCAGCGCCGGTCTAAGCGGGGGAACGTCCTACAATGAGCAGTTCTTC

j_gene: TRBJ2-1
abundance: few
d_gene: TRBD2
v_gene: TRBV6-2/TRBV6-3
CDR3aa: CASTFAGLAYNEQFF
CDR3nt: TGTGCCAGCACCTTTGCGGGACTAGCGTACAATGAGCAGTTCTTC

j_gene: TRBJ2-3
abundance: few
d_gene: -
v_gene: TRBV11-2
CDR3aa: CASSLEVVADTQYF
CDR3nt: TGTGCCAGCAGCTTAGAGGTAGTTGCAGATACGCAGTATTTT

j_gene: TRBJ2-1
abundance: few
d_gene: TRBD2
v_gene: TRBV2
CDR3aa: CATLAGGPGNEQFF
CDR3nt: TGTGCCACGCTAGCGGGAGGGCCGGGTAATGAGCAGTTCTTC

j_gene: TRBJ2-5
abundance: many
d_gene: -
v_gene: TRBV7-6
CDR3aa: CASSSHGGRETQYF
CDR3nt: TGTGCCAGCAGCTCACACGGTGGCCGAGAGACCCAGTACTTC

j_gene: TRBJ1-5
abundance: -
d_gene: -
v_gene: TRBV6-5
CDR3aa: CASWGQGNQPQHF
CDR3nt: TGTGCCAGCTGGGGCCAGGGCAATCAGCCCCAGCATTTT

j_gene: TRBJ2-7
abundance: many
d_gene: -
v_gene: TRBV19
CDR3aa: CASSIDLSSGEQYF
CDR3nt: TGTGCCAGTAGTATAGATCTAAGTTCTGGCGAGCAGTACTTC

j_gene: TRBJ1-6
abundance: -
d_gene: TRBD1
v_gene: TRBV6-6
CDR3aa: CASRTGTGGYNSPLHF
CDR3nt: TGTGCCAGCAGAACCGGGACAGGGGGATATAATTCACCCCTCCACTTT

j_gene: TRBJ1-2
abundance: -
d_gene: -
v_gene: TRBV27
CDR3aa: CASSSDTDYGYTF
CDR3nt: TGTGCCAGCAGTTCGGACACGGACTATGGCTACACCTTC

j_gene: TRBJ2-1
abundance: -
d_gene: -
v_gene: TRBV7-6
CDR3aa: CASSRPKDQTVYNVQFF
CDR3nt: TGTGCCAGCAGCCGACCAAAGGACCAGACTGTATACAATGTTCAGTTCTTC

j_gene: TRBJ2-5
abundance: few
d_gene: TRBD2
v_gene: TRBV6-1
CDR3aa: CASSRLAGEETQYF
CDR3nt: TGTGCCAGCAGCAGACTAGCGGGAGAAGAGACCCAGTACTTC

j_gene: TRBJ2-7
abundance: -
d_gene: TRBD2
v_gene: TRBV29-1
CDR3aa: CSVGGGTDYEQYF
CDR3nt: TGCAGCGTTGGGGGGGGAACGGACTACGAGCAGTACTTC